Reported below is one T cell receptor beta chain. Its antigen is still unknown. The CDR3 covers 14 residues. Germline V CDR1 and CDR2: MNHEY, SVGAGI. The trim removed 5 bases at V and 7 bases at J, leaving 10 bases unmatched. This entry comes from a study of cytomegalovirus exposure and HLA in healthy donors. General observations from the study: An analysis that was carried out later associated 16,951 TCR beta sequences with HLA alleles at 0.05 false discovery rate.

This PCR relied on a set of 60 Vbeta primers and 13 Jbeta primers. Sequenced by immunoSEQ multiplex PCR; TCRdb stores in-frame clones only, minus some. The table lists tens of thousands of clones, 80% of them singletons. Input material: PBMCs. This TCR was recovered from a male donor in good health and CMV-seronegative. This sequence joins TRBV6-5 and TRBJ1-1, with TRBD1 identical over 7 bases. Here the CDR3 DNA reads TGTGCCAGCAGTACGGACGGGACAGTTAATGAAGCTTTCTTT. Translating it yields CASSTDGTVNEAFF.